A single sample gave rise to the 24 T cell receptor beta chains below, sequenced in a study of monozygotic twins with inflammatory bowel disease. TCRdb re-called the 5' RACE reads and shows each CDR3 protein once, DNA omitted. This sample's clone table lists 300,000 to 400,000 distinct CDR3 sequences. The sequenced sample was blood. The receptors originated from a human donor with ulcerative colitis or Crohn's disease, or a healthy co-twin of an affected twin (not recorded which).

V and J are TRBV24-1 and TRBJ2-2; the D call from TCRdb, TRBD2, cannot be confirmed without DNA. CDR3 length equals 15 residues. The germline CDR1 and CDR2 sequences are KGHDR and SFDVKD. The CDR3 sequence: CATSDLREATGELFF.

The chain has TRBV20-1 and TRBJ1-1; TCRdb selects TRBD1, and the lack of DNA leaves this call unchecked. CDR1 and CDR2 (germline): DFQATT, SNEGSKA (reference sequence). This CDR3 spans 14 amino acids. CDR3 protein: CSASRGLRNTEAFF.

The rearrangement uses TRBV6-6 and TRBJ2-3; TCRdb selects TRBD1, and the lack of DNA leaves this call unchecked. Per the germline V gene, CDR1 is MNHNY and CDR2 is SVGAGI (reference sequence). There are 13 residues in the CDR3. This chain's CDR3 is CASRFLGADTQYF.

The chain has TRBV5-1 and TRBJ1-1. The CDR3 sequence is 13 residues long. Germline values: CDR1 SGHRS, CDR2 YFSETQ. The CDR3 loop is CASSLSWNTEAFF.

The rearrangement links TRBV24-1 to TRBJ2-2; TCRdb calls TRBD1, which cannot be checked without DNA. The germline V gene encodes CDR1 KGHDR and CDR2 SFDVKD. This CDR3 region has 15 residues. CDR3 amino acids: CATSDPGTAIGELFF.

The V gene is TRBV9, the J gene TRBJ2-2; there is no DNA to check the TCRdb D call of TRBD2. There are 16 residues in the CDR3. Germline V CDR1 and CDR2: SGDLS, YYNGEE. This CDR3 reads CASSPPRTSGPGELFF.

The chain carries TRBV12-3 or TRBV12-4 and TRBJ2-1; TCRdb proposes TRBD1, but this gene call is untestable without DNA. The CDR3 sequence is 14 residues long. Here the CDR3 reads CASSLVRGANEQFF.

The CDR3 protein is CASSQHEAYEQYF. The chain has TRBV25-1 and TRBJ2-7. The CDR3 is 13 residues long. The germline CDR1 and CDR2 sequences are MGHDK and SYGVNS.

The genes are TRBV7-9 and TRBJ2-7. The CDR3 is made up of 13 amino acids. The V gene's germline CDR1 is SEHNR and CDR2 FQNEAQ (reference sequence). The CDR3 region is CASSLDWSYEQYF.

V usage is TRBV12-3 or TRBV12-4 and J usage is TRBJ1-2; TCRdb lists TRBD1, though no DNA is available to test this call. The CDR3 is 13 residues long. The chain's CDR3 is CASRNPGLYGYTF.

The V call is TRBV11-2, the J call TRBJ1-2. Germline-derived CDR1 and CDR2 are SGHAT and FQNNGV. The CDR3 sequence is 12 residues long. The chain's CDR3 is CASSFVTDGYTF.

V gene TRBV18 combines with J gene TRBJ2-4; TCRdb picks TRBD1, but there is no DNA to check that call. This CDR3 is built from 15 residues. Germline CDR1 and CDR2: KGHSH and LQKENI. The CDR3 is CASSLGAGAFNIQYF.

The genes are TRBV7-2 and TRBJ2-3. CDR3 length: 12 residues. Per the germline V gene, CDR1 is SGHTA and CDR2 is FQGNSA. The CDR3 spells CASSFSPDTQYF. Based on the CDR3 plus reference TRBV7-2 and TRBJ2-3, the full variable domain is GAGVSQSPSNKVTEKGKDVELRCDPISGHTALYWYRQSLGQGLEFLIYFQGNSAPDKSGLPSDRFSAERTGGSVSTLTIQRTQQEDSAVYLCASSFSPDTQYFGPGTRLTVL.

The chain couples TRBV24-1 to TRBJ2-3; the D call from TCRdb, TRBD1, cannot be confirmed without DNA. The CDR3 consists of 14 residues. The germline gives CDR1 KGHDR, CDR2 SFDVKD. CDR3 sequence reads: CATRNRDNTDTQYF.

This rearrangement joins TRBV30 to TRBJ1-1. From germline, CDR1 is GTSNPN and CDR2 SVGIG (reference sequence). The CDR3 covers 13 residues. This chain's CDR3 is CAWSVLWARRSVF.

The genes are TRBV14 and TRBJ1-2. The CDR3 has 13 residues. Germline CDR1 reads SGHDN; CDR2 reads FVKESK. CDR3 sequence: CASSQVLGNGYTF.

V gene TRBV7-2 combines with J gene TRBJ1-5. Germline V gives CDR1 SGHTA, CDR2 FQGNSA. The length of the CDR3 is 13 residues. The CDR3 loop reads CASSFHSDQPQHF. The whole variable domain, remainder taken from reference TRBV7-2 and TRBJ1-5, is GAGVSQSPSNKVTEKGKDVELRCDPISGHTALYWYRQSLGQGLEFLIYFQGNSAPDKSGLPSDRFSAERTGGSVSTLTIQRTQQEDSAVYLCASSFHSDQPQHFGDGTRLSIL.

The rearrangement uses TRBV6-5 and TRBJ2-5. Germline CDR1 MNHEY, CDR2 SVGAGI. CDR3 size: 14 residues. The CDR3 loop is CASSYSSVQETQYF.

The chain has TRBV6-1 and TRBJ1-2; TCRdb outputs TRBD1, but without DNA this stays unchecked. The CDR3 runs to 14 residues. Germline-derived CDR1 and CDR2 are MNHNS and SASEGT. The CDR3 is CASSIGVPTYGYTF.

This CDR3 reads CASSQEGGGSGIQYF. V gene TRBV4-3 combines with J gene TRBJ2-4; absent DNA, TCRdb's TRBD2 call cannot be checked. Germline assignment: CDR1 LGHNA and CDR2 YSLEER. The CDR3 has 15 residues.

The chain employs TRBV7-8 and TRBJ2-1; no DNA is available, so the TRBD1 call from TCRdb remains unchecked. This CDR3 has 15 residues. Germline CDR1 and CDR2: SGHVS and FQNEAQ. CDR3 residues: CASSSSQGSYNEQFF.

The rearrangement joins TRBV12-3 or TRBV12-4 to TRBJ2-7; the TCRdb call, TRBD2, lacks DNA for checking. The CDR3 is 21 amino acids. CDR3 region: CASSLFERKSVVDAGTGEQYF.

This rearrangement joins TRBV6-5 to TRBJ1-1. Germline V gene lookup returns CDR1 MNHEY and CDR2 SVGAGI. This CDR3 is built from 14 residues. CDR3 in amino acids: CASSYLSAETEAFF.

The rearrangement joins TRBV7-9 to TRBJ2-1; absent DNA, TCRdb's TRBD1 call cannot be checked. There are 16 residues in the CDR3. CDR1 is SEHNR and CDR2 is FQNEAQ in the germline V gene (reference sequence). The CDR3: CASSLARGHRVNEQFF. Combining the CDR3 with reference TRBV7-9 and TRBJ2-1 gives the whole variable domain DTGVSQNPRHKITKRGQNVTFRCDPISEHNRLYWYRQTLGQGPEFLTYFQNEAQLEKSRLLSDRFSAERPKGSFSTLEIQRTEQGDSAMYLCASSLARGHRVNEQFFGPGTRLTVL.